The present T cell receptor (beta chain) was sequenced within a study of Ad26.COV2.S vaccination and SARS-CoV-2 variants. Study-wide results and limits: Estimates derived from TCR breadth and depth analyses may have underestimated total T cell responses.

Treatment described: 15 to 20 received Ad26.COV2.S at low or high dose, single or two shots; roughly five received placebo; per-sample allocation not given. Day 63 after the first vaccine or placebo injection was the time point for sampling. There are 14 residues in the CDR3. The ends were cut back, 0 bases at V and 10 bases at J, with 11 bases in the middle. The V gene's germline CDR1 is SGDLS and CDR2 YYNGEE. Assay: immunoSEQ multiplex PCR; the TCRdb copy retains only in-frame clones and omits some. The sample contains about 440,000 clones, approximately 88% of which appear only once. This clone was counted a few times. No antigen is known for it.

The V and J genes are TRBV9 and TRBJ1-6, with D tentatively TRBD1 (6 bases). The sequence was collected from a person aged 18-60 years who received the Ad26.COV2.S COVID-19 vaccine or a placebo. This specimen was peripheral blood, taken in a trial of Ad26.COV2.S vaccine versus placebo. Here the CDR3 DNA reads TGTGCCAGCAGCGTAGAGGGACAAAGCTCACCCCTCCACTTT. This translates into CASSVEGQSSPLHF.